This TCR beta chain was sequenced during a study of Graves' ophthalmopathy and Graves' hyperthyroidism. RNA transcripts yielded amplified TCR beta CDR3 regions. First-round RT-PCR employed HTBI primers, with a second-round multiplex PCR after it. TCRdb passed the multiplex PCR reads through MiXCR, listing each CDR3 protein once. Of over a million distinct CDR3 sequences in the sample, less than 45% were seen once. This clonotype was counted many times. Its antigen is not known. Trimming cost V 4 bases and J 0 bases; bases outside gene matches: 3. This CDR3 is 15 amino acids long. Germline CDR1 is WSHSY and CDR2 is SAAADI. Study-wide results and limits: Blood also carried most expanded thyroid clonotypes exceeding 0.001 frequency.

This TCR was recovered from an adult man with Graves' hyperthyroidism. The sequenced sample was peripheral blood or thyroid tissue (not recorded which). The chain is built from TRBV10-2 and TRBJ2-7, with 10 bases identical to TRBD2. This CDR3 is CASSAGLADSYEQYF. In DNA, the CDR3 is TGCGCCAGCAGTGCCGGACTAGCGGACTCCTACGAGCAGTACTTC.